This section outlines one T cell receptor beta chain sequence together with its context. The antigen remains unidentified. The V and J ends lost 5 bases and 7 bases respectively, with 11 bases between them. CDR3 length: 11 amino acids. Germline CDR1 DFQATT, CDR2 SNEGSKA (reference sequence). The data are from a study of CD8+ T cells in alopecia areata. General study results and limits: The study found higher clonality in lesional than normal scalp, especially in alopecia totalis/universalis.

Extracted from the samples, RNA was reverse transcribed into cDNA to serve as the sequencing template. Libraries were prepared by immunoSEQ multiplex PCR; TCRdb keeps only in-frame clonotypes and omits some of them. Of about 97,000 clones detected, roughly two fifths appear once; the ten largest clones hold about 1.5%. Sorting of CD4+ and CD8+ T cells was performed on PBMCs. The sequencing sample was made of CD4+ T cells sorted from blood. The V call is TRBV20-1, the J call TRBJ2-5; D remains ambiguous. The sequence came from a human donor with alopecia areata. DNA of the CDR3: TGCAGTGCTGACACGCTTCGGACCCAGTACTTC. This translates into CSADTLRTQYF.